This is a list of T cell receptor beta chains from one sample in a study of blood T cell repertoires in COVID-19. Produced via immunoSEQ multiplex PCR; TCRdb's table is partial and in-frame only. The repertoire consists of approximately 250,000 clones, with 85% to 90% occurring once and the leading ten covering approximately 4%. Input material: PBMCs or T cells enriched from blood (not recorded which). All receptors come from a woman in her 30s with acute COVID-19. Each CDR3 is given with its conserved first and last residue. D genes are given only for firm matches. Expanded clones are given a class, and other clones once, few, many or no size at all.

clone size: NA
J gene: TRBJ2-5
D gene: TRBD2
V gene: TRBV5-1
CDR3 DNA: TGCGCCAGCAGCTCCCCAGCGGGGGATGAGACCCAGTACTTC
CDR3 protein: CASSSPAGDETQYF

clone size: NA
J gene: TRBJ1-6
D gene: NA
V gene: TRBV14
CDR3 DNA: TGTGCCAGCAGCCAAGCAGTCAATTCACCCCTCCACTTT
CDR3 protein: CASSQAVNSPLHF

clone size: NA
J gene: TRBJ2-3
D gene: TRBD1
V gene: TRBV24-1
CDR3 DNA: TGTGCCACCAGTGGCGCGACAGGGGGAAGTTTAACAGATACGCAGTATTTT
CDR3 protein: CATSGATGGSLTDTQYF

clone size: NA
J gene: TRBJ2-1
D gene: TRBD2
V gene: TRBV9
CDR3 DNA: TGTGCCAGCAGCGCCTCCGCTAGCGGCGTAAACAATGAGCAGTTCTTC
CDR3 protein: CASSASASGVNNEQFF

clone size: NA
J gene: TRBJ2-7
D gene: TRBD2
V gene: TRBV7-2
CDR3 DNA: TGTGCCAGCAGCTTAGGTCTAGCGGGGCCCTACGAGCAGTACTTC
CDR3 protein: CASSLGLAGPYEQYF

clone size: NA
J gene: TRBJ1-6
D gene: NA
V gene: TRBV5-1
CDR3 DNA: TGCGCCAGCAGCGTGACAGCCCTCAACTCCTATAATTCACCCCTCCACTTT
CDR3 protein: CASSVTALNSYNSPLHF

clone size: NA
J gene: TRBJ2-3
D gene: TRBD2
V gene: TRBV25-1
CDR3 DNA: TGTGCCAGCAGTGAATCTCTAGCGGGAGTAACTGATACGCAGTATTTT
CDR3 protein: CASSESLAGVTDTQYF

clone size: once
J gene: TRBJ1-2
D gene: TRBD1
V gene: TRBV3-1/TRBV3-2
CDR3 DNA: TGTGCCAGCAGGGGACAGGAGAACTATGGCTACACCTTC
CDR3 protein: CASRGQENYGYTF

clone size: NA
J gene: TRBJ2-6
D gene: TRBD1
V gene: TRBV10-3
CDR3 DNA: TGTGCCATCAGTGAAGGGGGCGCAAGGTCTGGGGCCAACGTCCTGACTTTC
CDR3 protein: CAISEGGARSGANVLTF

clone size: NA
J gene: TRBJ1-2
D gene: TRBD1
V gene: TRBV29-1
CDR3 DNA: TGCAGCGTTCGGGGATCGGGACAGGGGATGCCTTCTAACTATGGCTACACCTTC
CDR3 protein: CSVRGSGQGMPSNYGYTF

clone size: NA
J gene: TRBJ2-2
D gene: NA
V gene: TRBV29-1
CDR3 DNA: TGCAGCGTTGCCAGGGAGAACACCGGGGAGCTGTTTTTT
CDR3 protein: CSVARENTGELFF

clone size: once
J gene: TRBJ2-3
D gene: TRBD2
V gene: TRBV2
CDR3 DNA: TGTGCCAGCAGGCTCGGGGGGACAGATACGCAGTATTTT
CDR3 protein: CASRLGGTDTQYF

clone size: NA
J gene: TRBJ2-2
D gene: NA
V gene: TRBV28
CDR3 DNA: TGTGCCAGCAGTCCGCGGGGCACCGGGGAGCTGTTTTTT
CDR3 protein: CASSPRGTGELFF

clone size: NA
J gene: TRBJ2-1
D gene: TRBD2
V gene: TRBV5-1
CDR3 DNA: TGCGCCAGCACCCTAGCGGGAGGGCCGAATGAGCAGTTCTTC
CDR3 protein: CASTLAGGPNEQFF

clone size: few
J gene: TRBJ2-1
D gene: NA
V gene: TRBV5-6
CDR3 DNA: TGTGCCAGCAGCTTGGGACTTCTCGAGCAGTTCTTC
CDR3 protein: CASSLGLLEQFF

clone size: NA
J gene: TRBJ2-7
D gene: TRBD2
V gene: TRBV6-2/TRBV6-3
CDR3 DNA: TGTGCCAGCAGTGATAGGGGACTAGCGATCGAGCAGTACTTC
CDR3 protein: CASSDRGLAIEQYF

clone size: NA
J gene: TRBJ2-7
D gene: NA
V gene: TRBV7-2
CDR3 DNA: TGTGCCAGCAGCTTAGGAGGGTTCGCCTACGAGCAGTACTTC
CDR3 protein: CASSLGGFAYEQYF

clone size: NA
J gene: TRBJ1-5
D gene: NA
V gene: TRBV19
CDR3 DNA: TGTGCCACCAACGGGGGGGATAGCAATCAGCCCCAGCATTTT
CDR3 protein: CATNGGDSNQPQHF

clone size: NA
J gene: TRBJ1-3
D gene: NA
V gene: TRBV11-2
CDR3 DNA: TGTGCCAGCAGCCGAGATCTCAGGGTTTACTCTGGAAACACCATATATTTT
CDR3 protein: CASSRDLRVYSGNTIYF

clone size: NA
J gene: TRBJ2-2
D gene: NA
V gene: TRBV20-1
CDR3 DNA: TGCAGTGCTAGTGTAGTAGCCGCTACCGGGGAGCTGTTTTTT
CDR3 protein: CSASVVAATGELFF

clone size: NA
J gene: TRBJ2-2
D gene: NA
V gene: TRBV14
CDR3 DNA: TGTGCCAGCAGCACCACTTCGGGACTCGGGGAGCTGTTTTTT
CDR3 protein: CASSTTSGLGELFF

clone size: NA
J gene: TRBJ1-2
D gene: TRBD1
V gene: TRBV29-1
CDR3 DNA: TGCAGCGTTGCGGGACAGGGGGCCTATGGCTACACCTTC
CDR3 protein: CSVAGQGAYGYTF

clone size: once
J gene: TRBJ1-2
D gene: NA
V gene: TRBV4-1
CDR3 DNA: TGCGCCAGCAGCCAAGCGGGGATGGATGGCTACACCTTC
CDR3 protein: CASSQAGMDGYTF

clone size: NA
J gene: TRBJ1-1
D gene: NA
V gene: TRBV18
CDR3 DNA: TGTGCCAGCTCGGACATCATGAACACTGAAGCTTTCTTT
CDR3 protein: CASSDIMNTEAFF

clone size: NA
J gene: TRBJ1-2
D gene: TRBD1
V gene: TRBV5-1
CDR3 DNA: TGCGCCAGCAGCATCGGACAGGGCGCGGACTATGGCTACACCTTC
CDR3 protein: CASSIGQGADYGYTF

clone size: NA
J gene: TRBJ2-7
D gene: NA
V gene: TRBV4-1
CDR3 DNA: TGCGCCAGCAGCCGCCCGGTAGGGGGGGACTACGAGCAGTACTTC
CDR3 protein: CASSRPVGGDYEQYF

clone size: NA
J gene: TRBJ1-1
D gene: NA
V gene: TRBV4-1
CDR3 DNA: TGCGCCAGCAGCCAAGTGTCCAGGGGGAACACTGAAGCTTTCTTT
CDR3 protein: CASSQVSRGNTEAFF

clone size: NA
J gene: TRBJ2-1
D gene: TRBD2
V gene: TRBV4-1
CDR3 DNA: TGCGCCAGCAGCCAAGTTACTAGCGGGAGACGGCATGAGCAGTTCTTC
CDR3 protein: CASSQVTSGRRHEQFF

clone size: NA
J gene: TRBJ2-7
D gene: TRBD2
V gene: TRBV4-1
CDR3 DNA: TGCGCCAGCAGCCAAGTGCCTAGCGGGGGGTACGAGCAGTACTTC
CDR3 protein: CASSQVPSGGYEQYF

clone size: once
J gene: TRBJ2-7
D gene: NA
V gene: TRBV9
CDR3 DNA: TGTGCCAGCAGCGTAGGGGCGAACTCCTACGAGCAGTACTTC
CDR3 protein: CASSVGANSYEQYF

clone size: NA
J gene: TRBJ1-2
D gene: TRBD1
V gene: TRBV29-1
CDR3 DNA: TGCAGCGTTGACGGGACAGGGTCTGTTTTGGATGGCTACACCTTC
CDR3 protein: CSVDGTGSVLDGYTF

clone size: NA
J gene: TRBJ1-5
D gene: TRBD1
V gene: TRBV19
CDR3 DNA: TGTGCCAGTTCGGACAGGGGGTACTCCCTTAATCAGCCCCAGCATTTT
CDR3 protein: CASSDRGYSLNQPQHF

clone size: NA
J gene: TRBJ1-1
D gene: NA
V gene: TRBV18
CDR3 DNA: TGTGCCAGCTCAGGACAGCTGAACACTGAAGCTTTCTTT
CDR3 protein: CASSGQLNTEAFF

clone size: NA
J gene: TRBJ1-1
D gene: NA
V gene: TRBV5-1
CDR3 DNA: TGCGCCAGCAGCGCGACAGAGAACACTGAAGCTTTCTTT
CDR3 protein: CASSATENTEAFF

clone size: NA
J gene: TRBJ2-1
D gene: NA
V gene: TRBV5-1
CDR3 DNA: TGCGCCAGCAGCCTGGGGACTGGCGATAATGAGCAGTTCTTC
CDR3 protein: CASSLGTGDNEQFF

clone size: NA
J gene: TRBJ2-2
D gene: NA
V gene: TRBV3-1/TRBV3-2
CDR3 DNA: TGTGCCAGCAGCCAAGAACAGGGTCCCACCGGGGAGCTGTTTTTT
CDR3 protein: CASSQEQGPTGELFF

clone size: NA
J gene: TRBJ1-5
D gene: TRBD1
V gene: TRBV5-1
CDR3 DNA: TGCGCCAGCAGCCTGGGACAGTCTGGCAATCAGCCCCAGCATTTT
CDR3 protein: CASSLGQSGNQPQHF

clone size: NA
J gene: TRBJ2-1
D gene: TRBD2
V gene: TRBV27
CDR3 DNA: TGTGCCAGCGAACCAAAGACTAGCGGAGCGACTTACAATGAGCAGTTCTTC
CDR3 protein: CASEPKTSGATYNEQFF

clone size: NA
J gene: TRBJ2-6
D gene: NA
V gene: TRBV4-1
CDR3 DNA: TGCGCCAGCAGCCAAGGCAGGGCACACTCTGGGGCCAACGTCCTGACTTTC
CDR3 protein: CASSQGRAHSGANVLTF

clone size: NA
J gene: TRBJ1-1
D gene: TRBD1
V gene: TRBV30
CDR3 DNA: TGTGCCTGGGACAGGGGAAACACTGAAGCTTTCTTT
CDR3 protein: CAWDRGNTEAFF

clone size: NA
J gene: TRBJ2-6
D gene: NA
V gene: TRBV7-9
CDR3 DNA: TGTGCCAGCAGCCCGACCGACAGGTACGGAAGCTCTGGGGCCAACGTCCTGACTTTC
CDR3 protein: CASSPTDRYGSSGANVLTF

clone size: NA
J gene: TRBJ1-1
D gene: NA
V gene: TRBV10-3
CDR3 DNA: TGTGCCAGCCAAAGAGTGGAGGGGAACACTGAAGCTTTCTTT
CDR3 protein: CASQRVEGNTEAFF

clone size: few
J gene: TRBJ2-2
D gene: NA
V gene: TRBV9
CDR3 DNA: TGTGCCAGCAGCGGGGTACAGGGACCTACCGGGGAGCTGTTTTTT
CDR3 protein: CASSGVQGPTGELFF

clone size: NA
J gene: TRBJ2-3
D gene: NA
V gene: TRBV24-1
CDR3 DNA: TGTGCCACCAGTGATAACCTAGCTCCTTCCACAGATACGCAGTATTTT
CDR3 protein: CATSDNLAPSTDTQYF

clone size: NA
J gene: TRBJ2-3
D gene: NA
V gene: TRBV7-6
CDR3 DNA: TGTGCCAGCAGCTTAGCGGACAGAAGCACAGATACGCAGTATTTT
CDR3 protein: CASSLADRSTDTQYF

clone size: NA
J gene: TRBJ2-7
D gene: TRBD2
V gene: TRBV9
CDR3 DNA: TGTGCCAGCAGCCTCAGTAGCGGGGCCCTTAAGGAGCAGTACTTC
CDR3 protein: CASSLSSGALKEQYF